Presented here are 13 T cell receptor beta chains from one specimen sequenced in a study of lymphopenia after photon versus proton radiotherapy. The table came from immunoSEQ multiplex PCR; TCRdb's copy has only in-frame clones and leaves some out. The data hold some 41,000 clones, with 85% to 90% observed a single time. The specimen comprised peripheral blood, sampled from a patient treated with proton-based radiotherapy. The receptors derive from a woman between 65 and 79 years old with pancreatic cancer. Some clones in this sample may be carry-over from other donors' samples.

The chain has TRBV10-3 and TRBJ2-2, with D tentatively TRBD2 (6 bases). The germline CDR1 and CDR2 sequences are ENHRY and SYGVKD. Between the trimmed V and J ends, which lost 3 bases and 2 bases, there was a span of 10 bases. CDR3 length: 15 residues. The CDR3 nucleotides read TGTGCCATCAGTGAAAAGCGGGCTAACACCGGGGAGCTGTTTTTT. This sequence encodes CAISEKRANTGELFF.

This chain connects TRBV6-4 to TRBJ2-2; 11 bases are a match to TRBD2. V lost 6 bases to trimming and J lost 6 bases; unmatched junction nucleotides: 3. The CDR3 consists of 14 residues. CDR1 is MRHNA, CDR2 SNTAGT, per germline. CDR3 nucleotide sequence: TGTGCCAGCAGACTAGCGGGAGATGCCGGGGAGCTGTTTTTT. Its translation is CASRLAGDAGELFF.

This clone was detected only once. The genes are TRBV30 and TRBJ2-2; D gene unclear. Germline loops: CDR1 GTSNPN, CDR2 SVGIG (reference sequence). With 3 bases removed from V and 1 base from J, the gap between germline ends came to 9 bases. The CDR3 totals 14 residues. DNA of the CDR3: TGTGCCTGGAGAACGGGTTTGAACACCGGGGAGCTGTTTTTT. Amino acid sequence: CAWRTGLNTGELFF.

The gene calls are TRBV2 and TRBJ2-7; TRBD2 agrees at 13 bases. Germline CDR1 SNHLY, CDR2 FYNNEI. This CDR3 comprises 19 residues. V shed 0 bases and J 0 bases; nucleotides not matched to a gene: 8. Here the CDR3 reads CASSEAHGGLAGFSYEQYF. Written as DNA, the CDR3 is TGTGCCAGCAGTGAAGCTCATGGGGGACTAGCGGGATTCTCCTACGAGCAGTACTTC.

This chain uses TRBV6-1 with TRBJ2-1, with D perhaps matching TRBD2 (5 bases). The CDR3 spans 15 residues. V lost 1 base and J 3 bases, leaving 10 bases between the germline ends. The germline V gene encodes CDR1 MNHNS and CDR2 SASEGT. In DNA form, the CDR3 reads TGTGCCAGCAGTGAAGGGGAGTTAGACTACAATGAGCAGTTCTTC. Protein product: CASSEGELDYNEQFF.

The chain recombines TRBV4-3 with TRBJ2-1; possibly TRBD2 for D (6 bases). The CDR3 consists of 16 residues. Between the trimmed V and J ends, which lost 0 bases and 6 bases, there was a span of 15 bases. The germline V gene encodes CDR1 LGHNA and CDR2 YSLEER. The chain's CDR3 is CASSQDVGGAPNEQFF. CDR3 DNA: TGCGCCAGCAGCCAAGACGTTGGCGGGGCCCCCAATGAGCAGTTCTTC.

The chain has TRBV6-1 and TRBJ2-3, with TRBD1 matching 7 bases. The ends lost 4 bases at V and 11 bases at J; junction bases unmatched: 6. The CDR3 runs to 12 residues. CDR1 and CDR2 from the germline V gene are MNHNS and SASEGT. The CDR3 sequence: CASSGWDSVQYF. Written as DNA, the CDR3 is TGTGCCAGCAGTGGGTGGGACAGCGTGCAGTATTTT.

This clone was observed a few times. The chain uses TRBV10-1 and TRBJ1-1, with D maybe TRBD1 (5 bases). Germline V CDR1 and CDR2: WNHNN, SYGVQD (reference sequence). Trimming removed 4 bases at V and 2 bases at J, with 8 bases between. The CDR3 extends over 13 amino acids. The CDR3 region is CASSVGVNTEAFF. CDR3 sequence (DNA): TGCGCCAGCAGTGTAGGGGTTAACACTGAAGCTTTCTTT.

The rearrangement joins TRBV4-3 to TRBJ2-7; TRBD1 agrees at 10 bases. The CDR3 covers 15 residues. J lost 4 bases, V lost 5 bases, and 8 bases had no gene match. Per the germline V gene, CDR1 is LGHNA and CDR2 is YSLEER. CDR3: CASSTLTGGAYEQYF. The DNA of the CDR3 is TGCGCCAGCAGCACCCTGACAGGGGGCGCGTACGAGCAGTACTTC.

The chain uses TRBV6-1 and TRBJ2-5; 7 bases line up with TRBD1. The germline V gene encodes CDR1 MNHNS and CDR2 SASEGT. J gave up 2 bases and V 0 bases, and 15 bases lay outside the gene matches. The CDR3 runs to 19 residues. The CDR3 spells CASSEAVRGRSGVQETQYF. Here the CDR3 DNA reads TGTGCCAGCAGTGAAGCCGTTAGGGGGCGATCTGGGGTACAAGAGACCCAGTACTTC.

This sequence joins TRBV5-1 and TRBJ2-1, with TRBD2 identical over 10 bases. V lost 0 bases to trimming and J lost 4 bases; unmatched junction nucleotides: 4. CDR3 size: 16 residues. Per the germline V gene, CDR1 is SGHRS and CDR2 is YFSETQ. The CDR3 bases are TGCGCCAGCAGCTTGGAGCTAGCGGGGGTATACAATGAGCAGTTCTTC. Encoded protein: CASSLELAGVYNEQFF. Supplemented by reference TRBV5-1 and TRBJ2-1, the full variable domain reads KAGVTQTPRYLIKTRGQQVTLSCSPISGHRSVSWYQQTPGQGLQFLFEYFSETQRNKGNFPGRFSGRQFSNSRSEMNVSTLELGDSALYLCASSLELAGVYNEQFFGPGTRLTVL.

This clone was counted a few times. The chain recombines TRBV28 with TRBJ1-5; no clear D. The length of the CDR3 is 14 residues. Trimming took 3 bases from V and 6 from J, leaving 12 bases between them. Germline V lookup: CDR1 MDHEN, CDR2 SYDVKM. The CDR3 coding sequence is TGTGCCAGCAGTTTTAGGCTGTCAGGTCAGCCCCAGCATTTT. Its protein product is CASSFRLSGQPQHF.

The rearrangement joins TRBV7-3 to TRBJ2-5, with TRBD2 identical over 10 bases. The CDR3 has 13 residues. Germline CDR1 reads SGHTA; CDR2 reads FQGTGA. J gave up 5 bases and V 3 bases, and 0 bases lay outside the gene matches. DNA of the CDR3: TGTGCCAGCAGCTTTAGCGGGAGGGAGACCCAGTACTTC. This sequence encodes CASSFSGRETQYF.